Listed here is a single TCR beta chain. The sample holds many counts of this clonotype. This receptor's antigen is unknown. No much larger clonotype is one base removed from it; base qualities were not supplied. This entry is derived from a study of identical twins (dated by TCRdb to the mid-2010s). Looking at the study overall: To test whether fetal clonotypes persist, the study used deep sequencing on TCR alpha and beta repertoires from monozygotic twins, unrelated adults of various ages, and cord blood. To rule out contamination, replicate twin experiments were performed at different times with different library preparation protocols.

Only healthy Caucasian donors were included. Three unrelated non-twin adults were also sequenced: a male aged 18 to 30, a male aged 50 to 59 and a female aged 50 to 59. Miltenyi CD45RO+ enrichment and human naive T-cell isolation kits were used to isolate memory (CD45RO+) and naive T cells from PBMC. Results the study describes overall, beyond this receptor: Fewer insertions were carried by abundant cord blood beta clonotypes, a similar but weaker trend appeared in young adult naive repertoires, and no such trend appeared in memory repertoires. Because the same donors could not be followed over many years, conclusions were based on cross-sectional statistical analysis. Invariant T cells such as MAIT and iNKT could partly confound zero-insertion analyses, although diverse VJ usage argued against such confounding for most clonotypes. Out-of-frame TCR alpha sharing in monozygotic twins was systematically underestimated by recombination models, whereas sharing between unrelated individuals was in agreement with the recombination models. Out-of-frame TCR alpha sequences shared between twins showed an excess of low generation-probability sequences compared with coincidental sharing between unrelated individuals. In beta out-of-frame sequences, excess twin sharing was weaker, because having fewer shared sequences lowered the signal-to-noise ratio.

The CDR3 sequence holds 13 residues, the cysteine and phenylalanine included. Only the CDR3 region is kept as DNA, spanning 39 bases read in frame from base 1. V loses 1 base, J loses 7 bases, and the germline ends lie 10 bases apart. Per the germline V gene, MGHRA is the CDR1 and YSYEKL is the CDR2. Preparation of the library involved 5' RACE. The instrument was an Illumina HiSeq 2000. A universal primer binding site was added through template switching, and the final cDNA carried a unique molecular identifier so that TCR cDNA molecules could be counted accurately. Specific primers in the conserved constant-segment region were used to synthesize first-strand cDNA for TCR alpha and beta chains. Each cDNA library was double barcoded, with a SMART-Mk sample barcode plus Illumina barcodes, to control for contamination. TruSeq adapter sequences, together with Illumina sample barcodes, were added in two successive PCR steps. The Illumina HiSeq platform was used with custom primers to sequence TCR alpha and beta cDNA libraries. Per the original workflow: MiGEC processed the raw reads to extract unique molecular identifiers, while MiXCR was used to determine the CDR3 positions. For each individual, recombination models were inferred using an EM algorithm with the repgenHMM and IGoR tools. Shared clonotype analysis was performed with the tcR package in R, normalizing sharing by the product of cloneset sizes. Out-of-frame nonproductive sequences were analyzed to study raw recombination free of thymic and clonal selection effects. TCRdb itself trimmed the public reads at Q25 with fastp, ran MiXCR and retained productive beta chains. Entries that share a CDR3 protein sequence are merged under the most common genes and DNA. None of the V and J calls come from the authors' own analysis; TCRdb made them. The sample contains 690,000 or so distinct CDR3 sequences, around 6% of them found a single time. The ten largest clonotypes hold 1.5% to 2% of the sample.

Here the chain combines TRBV4-1 and TRBJ1-1, with the identity of the D gene unclear. This receptor was obtained from a man aged 18 to 30 in good health. Sequencing input: naive T cells sorted from blood. The sample's cell subset or site label, decoded: cells isolated with a human naive T-cell isolation kit. This receptor carries the CDR3 CASSQGPSGEAFF. In nucleotide form, the sequence is TGCGCCAGCAGCCAAGGTCCCTCCGGTGAAGCTTTCTTT.